This T cell receptor beta chain derives from a study of cytotoxic CD8 clonotypes in ibrutinib-treated CLL. V was cut by 6 bases and J by 7 bases, with 15 bases left in between. The CDR3 is made up of 13 amino acids. Germline-derived CDR1 and CDR2 are MDHEN and SYDVKM. Sequencing used immunoSEQ multiplex PCR; TCRdb keeps in-frame clones, though not all of them. The sample carries about 40,000 clones, roughly three quarters recorded once. Sample: PBMCs, taken at disease progression, from a patient treated with ibrutinib. The chain employs TRBV28 and TRBJ1-2, with a tentative D call TRBD1 (5 bases). The receptor was isolated from a human donor with chronic lymphocytic leukemia. Here the CDR3 DNA reads TGTGCCAGCAGCCAGGGTTTCTTACGTGGCTACACCTTC. This gives the protein CASSQGFLRGYTF.